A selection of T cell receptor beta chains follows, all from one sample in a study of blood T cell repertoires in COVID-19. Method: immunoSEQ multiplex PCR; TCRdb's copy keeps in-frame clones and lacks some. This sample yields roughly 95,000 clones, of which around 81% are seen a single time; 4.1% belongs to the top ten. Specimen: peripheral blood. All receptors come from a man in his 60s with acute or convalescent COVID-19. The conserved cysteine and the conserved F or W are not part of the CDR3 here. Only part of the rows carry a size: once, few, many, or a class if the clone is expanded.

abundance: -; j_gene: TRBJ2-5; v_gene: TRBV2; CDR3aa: ASSESHRGEETQY
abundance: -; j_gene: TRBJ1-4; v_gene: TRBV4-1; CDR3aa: ASSQVTGRGDEKLF
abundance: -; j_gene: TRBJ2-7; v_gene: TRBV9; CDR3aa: ASNPRGQGYEQY
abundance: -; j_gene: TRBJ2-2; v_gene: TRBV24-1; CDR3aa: ATSDPTGGPGELF
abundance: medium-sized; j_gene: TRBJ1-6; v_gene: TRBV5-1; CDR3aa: ASSAGQGVETLH
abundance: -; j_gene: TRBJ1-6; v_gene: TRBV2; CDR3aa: ASSDQGPENNSPLH
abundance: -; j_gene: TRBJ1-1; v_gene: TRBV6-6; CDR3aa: ASSLYSPTEAF
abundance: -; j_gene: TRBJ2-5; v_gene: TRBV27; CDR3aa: ASSSRLENQETQY
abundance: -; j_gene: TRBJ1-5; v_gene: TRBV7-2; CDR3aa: ASSLAYNQPQH
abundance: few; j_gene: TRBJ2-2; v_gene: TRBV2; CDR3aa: ASRPGRAGELF
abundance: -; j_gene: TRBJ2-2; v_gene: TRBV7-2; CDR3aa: ASSGQGYGELF
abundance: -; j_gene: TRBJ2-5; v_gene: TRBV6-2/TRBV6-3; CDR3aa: ASSKDRTRAETQY
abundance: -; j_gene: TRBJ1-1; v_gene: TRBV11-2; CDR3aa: ASSPGKIEAF
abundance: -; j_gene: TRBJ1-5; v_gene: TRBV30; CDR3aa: AWSVGGNSNQPQH
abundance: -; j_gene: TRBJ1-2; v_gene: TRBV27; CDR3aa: ASSLSGEYGYT
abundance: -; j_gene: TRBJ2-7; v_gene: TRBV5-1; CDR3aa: ASSSLSSGEQY
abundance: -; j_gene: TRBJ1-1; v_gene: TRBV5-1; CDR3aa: ASSFDRMNTEAF
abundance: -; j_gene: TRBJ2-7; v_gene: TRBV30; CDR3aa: ACTTRQGVYEQY
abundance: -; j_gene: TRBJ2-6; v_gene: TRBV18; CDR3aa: ASSPAGTGENVLT
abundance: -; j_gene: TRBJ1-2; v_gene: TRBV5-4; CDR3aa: ASSLGAGQYLGYT
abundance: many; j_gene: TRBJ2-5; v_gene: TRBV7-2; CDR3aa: ASSSRSETQY
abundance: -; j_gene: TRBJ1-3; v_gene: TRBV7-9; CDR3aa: ASSLDGSSGNTIY
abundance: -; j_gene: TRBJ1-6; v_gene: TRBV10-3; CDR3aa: AIRPGQGDSPLH
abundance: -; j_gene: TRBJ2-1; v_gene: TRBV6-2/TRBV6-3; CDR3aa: ASSIAGSYNEQF
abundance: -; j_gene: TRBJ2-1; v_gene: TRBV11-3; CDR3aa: ASSLSSGGTNEQF
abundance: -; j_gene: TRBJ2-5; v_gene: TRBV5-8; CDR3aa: ASSFWGLAEEETQY
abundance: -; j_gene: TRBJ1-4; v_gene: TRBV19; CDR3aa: ASRSAGIGNEKLF
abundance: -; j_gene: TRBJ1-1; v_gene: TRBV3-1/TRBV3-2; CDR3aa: ASSQGSGGTEAF
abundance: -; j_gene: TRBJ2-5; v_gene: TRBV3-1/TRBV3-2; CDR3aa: ASSQDPIGAGGVQTQY